What follows is one TCR beta chain and its context. Antigen unknown. CDR1 is SGHAT and CDR2 is FQNNGV in the germline V gene. The CDR3 extends over 17 amino acids. The V and J ends lost 0 bases and 8 bases, in that order; junction bases with no gene match: 13. This entry belongs to a study of T cells after yellow fever vaccination. Study-wide results and limits: Boosting was followed by the reappearance of most primary-vaccination clones (less than 98% CD4, under 90% CD8).

TCRdb re-analysed the 5' RACE reads in MiXCR, keeping a single row per CDR3 protein. The sample lists around 70,000 distinct CDR3 sequences, approximately 7.7% seen once, with under 45% in the top ten. The sample here was CD8+ T cells sorted from PBMCs, taken around 5 days after the first yellow fever vaccination. This TCR derives from a man aged 18 to 29 who received the YFV17D yellow fever vaccine. The J gene is TRBJ1-2, the V gene TRBV11-2, with 9 bases lining up with TRBD1. CDR3 amino acids: CASSLDDWDRVFEGYTF. CDR3 DNA: TGTGCCAGCAGCTTAGATGATTGGGACAGGGTGTTCGAGGGCTACACCTTC.